These T cell receptor beta chains were read from a single sample in a study of blood T cell repertoires in COVID-19. Measured with immunoSEQ multiplex PCR; TCRdb has only the in-frame clones, and not every one. This table holds some 140,000 clones, around four fifths found once. The sequenced sample was PBMCs or T cells enriched from blood (not recorded which). These receptors were taken from a man aged 40-50 years with acute COVID-19. Each CDR3 is given with its conserved first and last residue. A D gene is named only where the DNA matches it firmly. Not every row has a clone size; where given, it reads once, few, many or a size class.

J gene,D gene,clone size,V gene,CDR3 DNA,CDR3 protein
TRBJ2-1,-,few,TRBV5-1,TGCGCCAGCAGCTTGGATGGCGGGAACTACAATGAGCAGTTCTTC,CASSLDGGNYNEQFF
TRBJ2-7,-,few,TRBV7-9,TGTGCCAGCAGCGCAACAGGGTACGAGCAGTACTTC,CASSATGYEQYF
TRBJ2-7,TRBD1,once,TRBV3-1/TRBV3-2,TGTGCCAGCAGCCAAGGACAGGGGGACTACGAGCAGTACTTC,CASSQGQGDYEQYF
TRBJ1-1,-,-,TRBV5-4,TGTGCCAGCTCCCGACAGGAAGACACTGAAGCTTTCTTT,CASSRQEDTEAFF
TRBJ2-7,TRBD2,-,TRBV5-1,TGCGCCAGCAGCTCGCTTGGGACTAGCGGGTTGGTCGAGCAGTACTTC,CASSSLGTSGLVEQYF
TRBJ2-1,TRBD1,-,TRBV18,TGTGCCAGCTCGCCCGGGACAGGGGGTTACAATGAGCAGTTCTTC,CASSPGTGGYNEQFF
TRBJ2-7,-,-,TRBV3-1/TRBV3-2,TGTGCCAGCAGCCCCCGGGGGAGGGGGGAGCAGTACTTC,CASSPRGRGEQYF
TRBJ2-7,TRBD2,-,TRBV19,TGTGCCAGTAGTACTAGCGGCTACGAGCAGTACTTC,CASSTSGYEQYF
TRBJ1-1,-,few,TRBV12-3/TRBV12-4,TGTGCCAGCACCCTCGGGGGTTACACTGAAGCTTTCTTT,CASTLGGYTEAFF
TRBJ2-1,-,-,TRBV20-1,TGCAGTGCTACCCCGTACAATGAGCAGTTCTTC,CSATPYNEQFF
TRBJ1-5,TRBD1,few,TRBV5-5,TGTGCCAGCAGCCCGGGGACAGGGCGGAATCAGCCCCAGCATTTT,CASSPGTGRNQPQHF
TRBJ2-2,-,-,TRBV4-1,TGCGCCAGCAGCCAAGAACCAGGGAACACCGGGGAGCTGTTTTTT,CASSQEPGNTGELFF
TRBJ2-5,-,-,TRBV30,TGTGCCTGGAGTGCGGGGAGCCAAGAGACCCAGTACTTC,CAWSAGSQETQYF
TRBJ1-3,TRBD1,-,TRBV5-1,TGCGCCAGCAGCCCGGGACAGGGGGCTGGAGGAAACACCATATATTTT,CASSPGQGAGGNTIYF
TRBJ2-1,-,-,TRBV13,TGTGCCAGCTTACCCCCCGAGAGCTCCTACAATGAGCAGTTCTTC,CASLPPESSYNEQFF
TRBJ2-7,-,-,TRBV11-1,TGTGCCAGCAGCTTCACCGGGACCTACGAGCAGTACTTC,CASSFTGTYEQYF
TRBJ1-5,-,-,TRBV28,TGTGCCAGCAGTTTCAGGCAGCCCCAGCATTTT,CASSFRQPQHF
TRBJ2-2,TRBD1,-,TRBV27,TGTGCCAGCAGTTCGGGACAGGGAAGGGGCACCGGGGAGCTGTTTTTT,CASSSGQGRGTGELFF
TRBJ2-5,-,-,TRBV5-4,TGTGCCAGCAGCTTGGGGGGGGTGGAGGAGACCCAGTACTTC,CASSLGGVEETQYF
TRBJ2-7,TRBD1,-,TRBV3-1/TRBV3-2,TGTGCCAGCAGCCGGGGACAGGGACCGGAGTACTTC,CASSRGQGPEYF
TRBJ1-5,-,-,TRBV5-8,TGTGCCAGCAGCTTGGACGGGCAGCCCCAGCATTTT,CASSLDGQPQHF
TRBJ2-3,TRBD2,-,TRBV29-1,TGCAGCGTTGAAGCGGCGGGGGGAAGCACAGATACGCAGTATTTT,CSVEAAGGSTDTQYF
TRBJ2-7,-,-,TRBV7-9,TGTGCCAGCAGCTTAATCAGGGCCAGAGGCGAGCAGTACTTC,CASSLIRARGEQYF
TRBJ2-1,-,-,TRBV7-9,TGTGCCGGGTCCCGGGGGTTTGAAGGTTACAATGAGCAGTTCTTC,CAGSRGFEGYNEQFF
TRBJ2-3,-,-,TRBV30,TGTGCCTGGAGTGAAGCTAGATTGACAGATACGCAGTATTTT,CAWSEARLTDTQYF
TRBJ2-7,-,few,TRBV2,TGTGCCAGCAGTATCGGACAGCGATACGAGCAGTACTTC,CASSIGQRYEQYF
TRBJ2-5,-,-,TRBV2,TGTGCCAGCAGGATGATACTAGAAGAGACCCAGTACTTC,CASRMILEETQYF
TRBJ1-5,-,-,TRBV14,TGTGCCAGCAGTTCGGTAGTTAGCCAGGGCTGGTCGCCCCAGCATTTT,CASSSVVSQGWSPQHF
TRBJ1-1,-,once,TRBV18,TGTGCCAGCTCACCTACGGGGGAGGAAGCTTTCTTT,CASSPTGEEAFF
TRBJ2-3,TRBD2,-,TRBV6-5,TGTGCCAGCACCCTACTAGCGCAGAGCACAGATACGCAGTATTTT,CASTLLAQSTDTQYF
TRBJ1-2,-,-,TRBV5-1,TGCGCCAGCAGCCCCCAGGCGGGGAGAGGTGGCTACACCTTC,CASSPQAGRGGYTF
TRBJ2-1,TRBD2,-,TRBV14,TGTGCCAGCAGTCACGCGTTCCCGGGACTAGCGGGATATGAGCAGTTCTTC,CASSHAFPGLAGYEQFF
TRBJ1-1,TRBD1,-,TRBV9,TGTGCCAGCAGCGTATCAGGGGGCCGAGCGAACACTGAAGCTTTCTTT,CASSVSGGRANTEAFF
TRBJ2-2,TRBD2,-,TRBV3-1/TRBV3-2,TGTGCCAGCAGCCAGGCGGGAGTGGGGACCGGGGAGCTGTTTTTT,CASSQAGVGTGELFF
TRBJ1-1,TRBD1,-,TRBV12-3/TRBV12-4,TGTGCCAGCAGTTCCTTCCAGGGGGCTGAAGCTTTCTTT,CASSSFQGAEAFF
TRBJ2-3,TRBD2,-,TRBV5-1,TGCGCCAGCGAACTGGCCGTACTAGCGGGGGGGCAAGATACGCAGTATTTT,CASELAVLAGGQDTQYF
TRBJ1-4,-,-,TRBV11-3,TGTGCCAGCAGCTCAGATCCTAGACAGGCGCATAATGAAAAACTGTTTTTT,CASSSDPRQAHNEKLFF
TRBJ2-7,TRBD2,-,TRBV6-5,TGTGCCAGCAGTTCGCACCAGGGAGGGTACGAGCAGTACTTC,CASSSHQGGYEQYF
TRBJ2-3,-,once,TRBV27,TGTGCCAGCAGTTTCCAGGGGTACGATACGCAGTATTTT,CASSFQGYDTQYF
TRBJ1-1,-,-,TRBV25-1,TGTGCCAGCAGCGAGGTGGAAACGAACACTGAAGCTTTCTTT,CASSEVETNTEAFF
TRBJ2-7,TRBD1,-,TRBV2,TGTGCCAGCAAGGACAGGGTTTTGGATGGGGGGAGAGAGCAGTACTTC,CASKDRVLDGGREQYF
TRBJ2-1,TRBD2,-,TRBV11-2,TGTGCCAGCAGCTTAACCTCTAGCGGGAGTCTCAATGAGCAGTTCTTC,CASSLTSSGSLNEQFF
TRBJ2-1,TRBD2,-,TRBV10-2,TGCGCCAGCAGTGAACAGCGGGGGACGAGCAATGAGCAGTTCTTC,CASSEQRGTSNEQFF
TRBJ1-1,-,-,TRBV30,TGTGCCTGGAAACGGGGAGGGACTGAAGCTTTCTTT,CAWKRGGTEAFF
TRBJ2-1,-,few,TRBV5-1,TGCGCCAGCAGCCGTATCGATGAGCAGTTCTTC,CASSRIDEQFF
TRBJ1-2,TRBD1,once,TRBV9,TGTGCCAGCAGCCGAGGGGGGACAGAGAACTATGGCTACACCTTC,CASSRGGTENYGYTF
TRBJ1-2,-,-,TRBV28,TGTGCCGCCACGGGGGTTGAGGGCTACACCTTC,CAATGVEGYTF
TRBJ2-3,-,-,TRBV15,TGTGCCACCAGCACCCCGAGAGGGTTTAGCACAGATACGCAGTATTTT,CATSTPRGFSTDTQYF
TRBJ2-1,TRBD2,-,TRBV5-1,TGCGCCAGCAGCTTGGACTTAGCGGGAGTGGGGCAGAATGAGCAGTTCTTC,CASSLDLAGVGQNEQFF
TRBJ2-2,-,-,TRBV27,TGTGCCAGCAGTTCCTCAGGGTGGAACACCGGGGAGCTGTTTTTT,CASSSSGWNTGELFF
TRBJ2-7,TRBD1,-,TRBV5-1,TGCGCCAGTCATTGGGGACAGGGTGGCGAGCAGTACTTC,CASHWGQGGEQYF
TRBJ1-6,-,-,TRBV3-1/TRBV3-2,TGTGCCAGCAGCCAACTGTTGGCAGATAATTCACCCCTCCACTTT,CASSQLLADNSPLHF
TRBJ2-1,-,-,TRBV9,TGTGCCAGCAGCGTAGCCGGGGGTCCGTTTGATGAGCAGTTCTTC,CASSVAGGPFDEQFF
TRBJ2-1,TRBD2,few,TRBV10-2,TGCGCCAGCAAACTAGCGGGCAACAATGAGCAGTTCTTC,CASKLAGNNEQFF
TRBJ2-7,-,once,TRBV11-2,TGTGCCAGCAGCTTAGGTTCAGGGAATGTCTACGAGCAGTACTTC,CASSLGSGNVYEQYF
TRBJ1-2,TRBD1,-,TRBV5-5,TGTGCCAGCAGCCCCTCGACAGGGATCAACTATGGCTACACCTTC,CASSPSTGINYGYTF